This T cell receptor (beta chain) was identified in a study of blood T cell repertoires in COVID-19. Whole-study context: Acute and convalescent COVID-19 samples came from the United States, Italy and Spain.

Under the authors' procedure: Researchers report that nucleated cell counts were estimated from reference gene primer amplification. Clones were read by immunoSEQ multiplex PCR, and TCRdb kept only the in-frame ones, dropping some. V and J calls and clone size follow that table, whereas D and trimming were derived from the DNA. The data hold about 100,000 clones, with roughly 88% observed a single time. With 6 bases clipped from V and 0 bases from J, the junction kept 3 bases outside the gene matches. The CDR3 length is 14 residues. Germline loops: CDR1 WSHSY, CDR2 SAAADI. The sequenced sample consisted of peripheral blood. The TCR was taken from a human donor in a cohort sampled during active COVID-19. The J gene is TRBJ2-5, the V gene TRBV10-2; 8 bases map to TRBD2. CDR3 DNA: TGCGCCAGCAGCCCGCGGGGGGACCAAGAGACCCAGTACTTC. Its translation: CASSPRGDQETQYF.